The entry below describes one T cell receptor (beta chain). The antigen is not known. This may be a read error, as it is one base from a much larger clone. V shed 6 bases, J shed 5 bases, and the junction held 9 bases outside the gene matches. Germline-derived CDR1 and CDR2 are KGHDR and SFDVKD. This CDR3 spans 16 amino acids. The sample is drawn from a study of CD8+CD57+ T cells in acquired aplastic anemia. On the study more broadly: Sorted cells (CD4+ and CD8+) yielded DNA amounts that averaged approximately 3.1 ug. The study's findings and limits: Between the patient and control groups, CD8+ Simpson's diversity did not differ significantly.

CDR3 and TCR beta VDJ profiling relied on a genomic DNA template. Each CDR3 protein gets one entry after TCRdb re-called the reads with MiXCR. The sample has about 40,000 distinct CDR3 sequences; approximately 71% are singletons. Sequenced sample: sorted CD4+, CD8+, or CD8+CD57+ T cells (not recorded which) from PBMCs. This chain uses TRBV24-1 with TRBJ1-5, with 10 bases matching TRBD1. The receptor comes from a human donor in good health, serving as a control. The CDR3 coding sequence is TGTGCCACCAGTTTATTGGGGACAGGGGCCTATCAGCCCCAGCATTTT. Translation gives CATSLLGTGAYQPQHF.